These 25 T cell receptor beta chains originate from one sample sequenced in a study of Graves' ophthalmopathy and Graves' hyperthyroidism (dated by TCRdb to about 2018). Instrument used: Illumina HiSeq 2000. For repertoire sequencing, TCR beta CDR3 regions were amplified from RNA transcripts. HTBI primers and the Qiagen OneStep RT-PCR kit were used in a first-round RT-PCR, which was followed by a second-round multiplex PCR, size selection and purification. The public reads were reprocessed in TCRdb via fastp at Q25 and MiXCR, keeping in-frame beta chains. Each entry is one CDR3 protein sequence, shown with its most common DNA and genes. The sample has hundreds of thousands of distinct CDR3 sequences on record, about 15% of them singletons. More than 8.5% of the sample rests with the top ten. Source material: blood. The receptor source for this set is a woman in her twenties or thirties with Graves' ophthalmopathy. Donor details come from another sample of the same person, matched by shared clones.

The gene calls are TRBV12-3 or TRBV12-4 and TRBJ2-5; D gene uncertain. The CDR3 is 12 residues long. V shed 6 bases and J shed 5 bases, with 10 bases lying between them. In DNA, the CDR3 is TGTGCCAGCAGCCCTAGGTTGGAGACCCAGTACTTC. Encoded protein: CASSPRLETQYF.

This clonotype was observed many times. This chain joins TRBV2 and TRBJ1-5, with 9 positions matching TRBD1. Germline trimming cut 2 bases from V and 3 bases from J; bases unmatched to any gene: 5. The CDR3 has 16 residues. The V gene's germline CDR1 is SNHLY and CDR2 FYNNEI. The CDR3 DNA is TGTGCCAGCAGTGAACGGGACAGGGATTACAATCAGCCCCAGCATTTT. Translation gives CASSERDRDYNQPQHF.

This clonotype was seen at least ten times. The V and J genes are TRBV27 and TRBJ1-6; a possible D gene is TRBD1 (5 bases). From germline, CDR1 is MNHEY and CDR2 SMNVEV (reference sequence). V lost 5 bases and J lost 0, with 11 bases in between. This CDR3 contains 16 residues. For the CDR3, the DNA is TGTGCCAGCAGTCTGGGACCGAGCTCCTATAATTCACCCCTCCACTTT. Encoded protein: CASSLGPSSYNSPLHF.

This chain joins TRBV20-1 and TRBJ2-4; 7 positions agree with TRBD1. Germline trimming cut 2 bases from V and 5 bases from J; bases unmatched to any gene: 12. The germline CDR1 and CDR2 sequences are DFQATT and SNEGSKA (reference sequence). There are 16 residues in the CDR3. Here the CDR3 DNA reads TGCAGTGCTAGAAGACAGGGTGTGGGGCTACAAAACATTCAGTACTTC. It translates to CSARRQGVGLQNIQYF.

This clonotype was picked up many times. The chain recombines TRBV20-1 with TRBJ2-7; D might be TRBD1 or TRBD2, each matching 5 bases. Germline CDR1 DFQATT, CDR2 SNEGSKA (reference sequence). The V and J ends lost 1 base and 5 bases respectively, with 27 bases between them. The CDR3 length is 18 residues. The CDR3 reads CSARADKECSGRVDEQYF. Here the CDR3 DNA reads TGCAGTGCTAGAGCCGACAAAGAGTGTTCGGGACGGGTAGACGAGCAGTACTTC.

This clonotype was detected many times. The chain combines TRBV6-1 with TRBJ2-7; 7 bases align to TRBD2. The CDR3 runs 16 residues. The junction had 9 bases not matched to a gene; V was cut back by 1 base and J by 3 bases. Germline V gene data show CDR1 as MNHNS and CDR2 as SASEGT. CDR3 sequence: CASSEGTGGRFYEQYF. The CDR3 coding sequence is TGTGCCAGCAGTGAAGGGACGGGGGGTCGCTTCTACGAGCAGTACTTC.

This clonotype was found a few times. This sequence joins TRBV9 and TRBJ2-5, with 10 bases lining up with TRBD2. CDR3 length: 14 residues. Trimming took 2 bases from V and 4 from J; bases not matched to a gene: 2. Germline V CDR1 and CDR2: SGDLS, YYNGEE. The CDR3 DNA reads as TGTGCCAGCAGCGTTTCTAGCGGGGGAGAGACCCAGTACTTC. Protein: CASSVSSGGETQYF.

This clonotype was seen ten or more times. The V call is TRBV6-5, the J call TRBJ2-7; possibly TRBD1 for D (5 bases). Between the trimmed V and J ends, which lost 7 bases and 6 bases, there was a span of 13 bases. Per germline, CDR1 MNHEY and CDR2 SVGAGI. The CDR3 totals 12 residues. CDR3 region: CASTPKGFEQYF. The CDR3, as DNA: TGTGCCAGCACCCCAAAGGGGTTCGAGCAGTACTTC.

The chain combines TRBV6-1 with TRBJ1-1; D perhaps matches TRBD1 (5 bases). Trimming removed 6 bases from V and 8 bases from J, with 22 bases in between. The CDR3 sequence is 15 residues long. Germline lookup yields CDR1 MNHNS and CDR2 SASEGT. CDR3 amino acids: CASSLAPTDSLEAFF. DNA for the CDR3: TGTGCCAGCAGCCTAGCACCGACAGACTCTCTGGAAGCTTTCTTT.

Ten or more counts support this clonotype. This chain joins TRBV20-1 and TRBJ2-5; 10 nucleotides match TRBD2. V dropped 3 bases and J dropped 1; count of bases not matched to a gene: 5. The CDR3 sequence is 15 residues long. Germline CDR1 is DFQATT and CDR2 is SNEGSKA (reference sequence). Written as DNA, the CDR3 is TGCAGTGCTAGCGGGACTAGCGATGGCCAAGAGACCCAGTACTTC. Translated: CSASGTSDGQETQYF.

The table lists this clonotype with many counts. The chain employs TRBV12-3 or TRBV12-4 and TRBJ2-7, with 12 positions matching TRBD2. The CDR3 length is 15 residues. The J segment lost 7 bases and the V segment lost 5 bases, leaving 9 bases of the junction unmatched. This chain's CDR3 is CASSVTSGGRGEQYF. CDR3 sequence (DNA): TGTGCCAGCAGTGTTACTAGCGGGGGGAGGGGTGAGCAGTACTTC.

This clonotype showed up many times. The chain joins TRBV30 to TRBJ1-1; D unclear. The germline gives CDR1 GTSNPN, CDR2 SVGIG (reference sequence). CDR3 size: 14 residues. V lost 0 bases to trimming and J lost 1 base, with 9 bases between them. CDR3: CAWSVRQQNTEAFF. CDR3 nucleotide sequence: TGTGCCTGGAGTGTAAGGCAGCAGAACACTGAAGCTTTCTTT.

This clonotype was observed a few times. The chain uses TRBV5-1 and TRBJ2-7; no firm D call. This CDR3 has 14 amino acids. CDR1 and CDR2 (germline): SGHRS, YFSETQ. V was clipped by 1 base and J by 0 bases, with 8 bases between them. The CDR3 reads CASSLLPSSYEQYF. The CDR3 DNA is TGCGCCAGCAGCTTGTTACCAAGCTCCTACGAGCAGTACTTC. Variable domain in full (rest from reference TRBV5-1 and TRBJ2-7): KAGVTQTPRYLIKTRGQQVTLSCSPISGHRSVSWYQQTPGQGLQFLFEYFSETQRNKGNFPGRFSGRQFSNSRSEMNVSTLELGDSALYLCASSLLPSSYEQYFGPGTRLTVT.

The table lists this clonotype with many counts. This rearrangement joins TRBV27 to TRBJ2-5, with TRBD2 as a possible D gene (6 bases). CDR3 size: 12 residues. Germline V gene lookup returns CDR1 MNHEY and CDR2 SMNVEV (reference sequence). Between the trimmed V and J ends, which lost 5 bases and 8 bases, there was a span of 12 bases. The CDR3 loop reads CASSGGDFTQYF. The CDR3 bases are TGTGCCAGCAGTGGCGGGGACTTTACCCAGTACTTC.

V gene TRBV7-2 combines with J gene TRBJ2-2; the match to TRBD2 covers 7 bases. V shed 3 bases and J 2 bases; nucleotides not matched to a gene: 3. CDR1 and CDR2 from the germline V gene are SGHTA and FQGNSA. The CDR3 has 15 residues. The chain's CDR3 is CASSFGLVNTGELFF. The DNA for the CDR3 is TGTGCCAGCAGCTTCGGACTAGTAAACACCGGGGAGCTGTTTTTT.

The chain joins TRBV6-5 to TRBJ2-5, with TRBD1 matching 8 bases. V shed 5 bases and J 5 bases; nucleotides not matched to a gene: 13. This CDR3 has 16 residues. Per the germline V gene, CDR1 is MNHEY and CDR2 is SVGAGI. In DNA, the CDR3 is TGTGCCAGCAGTATACGGACAGGGCCGTGGGGGGAGACCCAGTACTTC. Protein: CASSIRTGPWGETQYF.

This clonotype showed up just a few times. V gene TRBV25-1 combines with J gene TRBJ2-4; 10 positions match TRBD1. V lost 1 base and J lost 12; bases outside the gene matches: 3. CDR1 and CDR2 (germline): MGHDK, SYGVNS. This CDR3 comprises 13 residues. The CDR3 protein is CASSESRDRGQYF. CDR3 in DNA: TGTGCCAGCAGTGAATCCCGGGACAGGGGTCAGTACTTC.

This clonotype was seen at least ten times. The chain couples TRBV5-1 to TRBJ2-5; D remains ambiguous. Germline CDR1 is SGHRS and CDR2 is YFSETQ. V lost 0 bases and J 2 bases, leaving 5 bases between the germline ends. CDR3 length equals 13 residues. The CDR3 bases are TGCGCCAGCAGCTTGGACGTACAAGAGACCCAGTACTTC. It is translated as CASSLDVQETQYF.

This chain joins TRBV4-1 and TRBJ2-7, with TRBD2 identical over 9 bases. Germline trimming cut 0 bases from V and 4 bases from J; bases unmatched to any gene: 4. CDR1 is MGHRA and CDR2 is YSYEKL in the germline V gene. This CDR3 comprises 15 residues. The CDR3 here is CASSQEGGRVYEQYF. CDR3 in DNA: TGCGCCAGCAGCCAAGAGGGCGGGAGGGTTTACGAGCAGTACTTC.

The chain links TRBV5-8 to TRBJ2-2, with D unresolved. Germline loops: CDR1 SGHTS, CDR2 YDEGEE. V lost 2 bases to trimming and J lost 9 bases, with 14 bases between them. This CDR3 is 14 amino acids long. The CDR3 is CASSFQDPHRELFF. As DNA, the CDR3 is TGTGCCAGCAGCTTTCAGGACCCCCACCGGGAGCTGTTTTTT.

J is TRBJ1-5 and V is TRBV7-2; D gene uncertain. Trimming removed 2 bases from V and 0 bases from J, with 8 bases in between. This CDR3 is built from 15 residues. Germline lookup yields CDR1 SGHTA and CDR2 FQGNSA. Here the CDR3 reads CASSLMADSNQPQHF. In DNA, the CDR3 is TGTGCCAGCAGCTTAATGGCAGATAGCAATCAGCCCCAGCATTTT.

This clonotype was detected ten times or more. The V gene is TRBV13, the J gene TRBJ2-5; 13 nucleotides match TRBD2. In germline, CDR1 is PRHDT, CDR2 FYEKMQ (reference sequence). The CDR3 runs to 16 residues. After removal of 3 bases from V and 5 bases from J, the junction contained 6 bases not matched to a gene. The chain's CDR3 is CASSFTSGGAGETQYF. DNA for the CDR3: TGTGCCAGCAGCTTTACTAGCGGGGGGGCCGGGGAGACCCAGTACTTC.

This clonotype was seen a handful of times. The chain joins TRBV6-2 or TRBV6-3 to TRBJ1-2; perhaps TRBD1 as D (6 bases). The CDR3 is made up of 13 amino acids. Trimming took 9 bases from V and 6 from J, leaving 17 bases between them. Germline CDR1 reads MNHEY; CDR2 reads SVGEGT. DNA of the CDR3: TGTGCCAGTAGTACCCAGGGGAGGGATGGCTACACCTTC. Amino acid sequence: CASSTQGRDGYTF.

This clonotype was found many times. This sequence joins TRBV7-2 and TRBJ1-1; perhaps TRBD1 as D (5 bases). Germline-derived CDR1 and CDR2 are SGHTA and FQGNSA. The CDR3 has 14 residues. Trimming stripped 2 bases from V and 8 bases from J, with 15 bases between. The CDR3 DNA follows: TGTGCCAGCAGCTTACGGGGGGATCGGGGGGAAGCTTTCTTT. Translation gives CASSLRGDRGEAFF.

This clonotype was counted ten times or more. This chain connects TRBV18 to TRBJ1-2, with 9 bases aligning to TRBD1. There are 14 residues in the CDR3. V was pared by 0 bases and J by 6 bases, with 2 bases of the junction left unmatched. Germline V CDR1 and CDR2: KGHSH, LQKENI. This chain's CDR3 is CASSPPWTGDGYTF. The CDR3, as DNA: TGTGCCAGCTCACCACCTTGGACAGGGGATGGCTACACCTTC.